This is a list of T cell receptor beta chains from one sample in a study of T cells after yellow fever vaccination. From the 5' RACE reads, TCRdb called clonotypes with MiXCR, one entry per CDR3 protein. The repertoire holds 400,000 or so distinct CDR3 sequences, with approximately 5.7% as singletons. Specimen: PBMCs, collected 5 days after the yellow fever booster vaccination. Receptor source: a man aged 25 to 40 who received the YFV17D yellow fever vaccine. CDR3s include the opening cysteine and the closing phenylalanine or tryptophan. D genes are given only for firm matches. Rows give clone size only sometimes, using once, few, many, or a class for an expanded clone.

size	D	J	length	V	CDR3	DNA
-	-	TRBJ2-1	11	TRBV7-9	CASRYGLEQFF	TGTGCCAGCAGATACGGACTAGAGCAGTTCTTC
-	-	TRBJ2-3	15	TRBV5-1	CASRSQETSTDTQYF	TGCGCCAGCAGATCGCAAGAGACTAGCACAGATACGCAGTATTTT
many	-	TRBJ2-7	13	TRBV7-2	CASSLVGEGEQYF	TGTGCCAGCAGCTTAGTAGGAGAAGGAGAGCAGTACTTC
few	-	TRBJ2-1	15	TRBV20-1	CSAQPGRLSYNEQFF	TGCAGTGCGCAACCGGGCAGGCTCTCCTACAATGAGCAGTTCTTC
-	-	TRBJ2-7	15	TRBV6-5	CASSYSTQGYYEQYF	TGTGCCAGCAGTTACTCGACCCAGGGGTACTACGAGCAGTACTTC
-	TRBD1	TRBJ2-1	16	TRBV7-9	CASSLVGQGAVHEQFF	TGTGCCAGCAGCTTAGTCGGACAGGGGGCTGTCCATGAGCAGTTCTTC
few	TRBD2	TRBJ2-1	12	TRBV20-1	CSALAEYNEQFF	TGCAGTGCACTAGCGGAGTACAATGAGCAGTTCTTC
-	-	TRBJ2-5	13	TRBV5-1	CASRLDGQETQYF	TGCGCCAGCAGACTAGACGGTCAAGAGACCCAGTACTTC
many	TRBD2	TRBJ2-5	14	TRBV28	CAVGGLAAPETQYF	TGTGCCGTCGGCGGGCTAGCGGCTCCAGAGACCCAGTACTTC
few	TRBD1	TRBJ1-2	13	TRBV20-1	CSAAGTGFPGYTF	TGCAGTGCTGCCGGGACAGGGTTTCCTGGCTACACCTTC
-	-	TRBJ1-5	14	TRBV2	CASSVMTGHQPQHF	TGTGCCAGCAGTGTTATGACAGGCCATCAGCCCCAGCATTTT
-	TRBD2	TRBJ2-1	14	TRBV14	CASSQMWGGNEQFF	TGTGCCAGCAGCCAAATGTGGGGGGGGAATGAGCAGTTCTTC
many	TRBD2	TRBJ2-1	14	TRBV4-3	CASSQGLGVGEQFF	TGTGCCAGCAGCCAGGGACTAGGGGTGGGGGAGCAGTTCTTC
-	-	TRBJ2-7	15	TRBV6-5	CASSSRGQTNYEQYF	TGTGCCAGCAGTTCCCGCGGGCAGACCAATTACGAGCAGTACTTC
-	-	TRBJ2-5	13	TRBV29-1	CSSGRVGQETQYF	TGCAGTTCCGGCCGGGTCGGCCAAGAGACCCAGTACTTC
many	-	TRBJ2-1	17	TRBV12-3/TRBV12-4	CASSRTTGARWSNEQFF	TGTGCCAGCAGTCGAACGACTGGGGCGCGGTGGAGCAATGAGCAGTTCTTC
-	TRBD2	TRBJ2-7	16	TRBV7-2	CASSLAVYGGAYEQYF	TGTGCCAGCAGCTTAGCGGTATATGGGGGGGCCTACGAGCAGTACTTC
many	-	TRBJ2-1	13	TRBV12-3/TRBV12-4	CASSLSGPNEQFF	TGTGCCAGCAGCCTGTCAGGCCCAAATGAGCAGTTCTTC
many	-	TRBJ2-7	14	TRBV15	CATSRDRPPDEQYF	TGTGCCACCAGCAGAGATAGACCCCCCGACGAGCAGTACTTC
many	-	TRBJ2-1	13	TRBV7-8	CASSTRRRGLALF	TGTGCCAGCAGCACCCGGAGGCGGGGACTGGCCTTATTC
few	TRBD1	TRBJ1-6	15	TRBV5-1	CASSLGQGTNSPLHF	TGCGCCAGCAGCTTGGGACAGGGGACTAATTCACCCCTCCACTTT
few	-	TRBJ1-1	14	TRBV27	CASSLWEGFTEAFF	TGTGCCAGCAGTTTATGGGAGGGCTTCACTGAAGCTTTCTTT
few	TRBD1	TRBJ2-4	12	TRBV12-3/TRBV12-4	CASRPGGNIQYF	TGTGCCAGCCGACCAGGGGGCAACATTCAGTACTTC
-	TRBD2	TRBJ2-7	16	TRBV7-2	CASSLSGLAGGPGQYF	TGTGCCAGCAGCTTAAGCGGACTAGCGGGAGGGCCGGGGCAGTACTTC
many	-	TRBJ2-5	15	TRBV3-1	CASSKGLQGGETQYF	TGTGCCAGCAGCAAGGGACTCCAGGGCGGGGAGACCCAGTACTTC
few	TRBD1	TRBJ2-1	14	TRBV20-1	CSARSRTGVGEQFF	TGCAGTGCTAGATCCCGGACAGGGGTGGGTGAGCAGTTCTTC
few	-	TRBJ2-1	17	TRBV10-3	CAISAAGQRISYNEQFF	TGTGCCATCAGTGCCGCGGGACAGCGAATCTCCTACAATGAGCAGTTCTTC
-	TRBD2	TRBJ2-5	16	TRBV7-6	CASSLDWNRGRETQYF	TGTGCCAGCAGCTTAGATTGGAACCGCGGGAGGGAGACCCAGTACTTC
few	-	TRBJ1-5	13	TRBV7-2	CASSFGRSQPQHF	TGTGCCAGCAGCTTTGGCAGATCTCAGCCCCAGCATTTT
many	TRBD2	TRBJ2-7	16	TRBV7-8	CASSLAVASGSYEQYF	TGTGCCAGCAGCTTAGCTGTGGCTAGCGGGAGTTACGAGCAGTACTTC
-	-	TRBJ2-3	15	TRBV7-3	CASSLFGPAGDTQYF	TGTGCCAGCAGCCTTTTTGGGCCAGCAGGAGATACGCAGTATTTT
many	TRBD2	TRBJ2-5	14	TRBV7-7	CASSLLAAQETQYF	TGTGCCAGCAGCCTACTAGCGGCCCAAGAGACCCAGTACTTC
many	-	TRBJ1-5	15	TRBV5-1	CASSLASGANQPQHF	TGCGCCAGCAGCTTGGCCTCCGGTGCCAATCAGCCCCAGCATTTT
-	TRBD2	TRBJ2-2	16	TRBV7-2	CASKLLAGTNTGELFF	TGTGCCAGCAAATTATTAGCGGGAACAAACACCGGGGAGCTGTTTTTT
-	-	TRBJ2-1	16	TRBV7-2	CASSLGLGFPYNEQFF	TGTGCCAGCAGCTTAGGATTGGGGTTTCCCTACAATGAGCAGTTCTTC
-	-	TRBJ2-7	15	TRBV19	CASSIGLSARYEQYF	TGTGCCAGTAGTATTGGGCTCTCAGCACGCTACGAGCAGTACTTC
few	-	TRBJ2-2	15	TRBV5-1	CASSLAQGEVGELFF	TGCGCCAGCAGCTTGGCACAGGGAGAGGTCGGGGAGCTGTTTTTT
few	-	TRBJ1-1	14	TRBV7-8	CASSHRELNTEAFF	TGTGCCAGCAGCCACAGGGAACTGAACACTGAAGCTTTCTTT
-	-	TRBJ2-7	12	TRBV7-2	CASSRRVEKQYF	TGTGCCAGCAGCCGGAGAGTGGAGAAGCAGTACTTC
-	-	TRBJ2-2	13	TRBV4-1	CASSQVRAEELFF	TGCGCCAGCAGCCAAGTCCGCGCGGAGGAGCTGTTTTTT
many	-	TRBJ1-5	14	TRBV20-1	CSARPGNSNQPQHF	TGCAGTGCTAGGCCCGGGAATAGCAATCAGCCCCAGCATTTT
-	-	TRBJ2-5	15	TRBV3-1	CACSQKLSYQETQYF	TGTGCCTGCAGCCAAAAGCTCTCTTACCAAGAGACCCAGTACTTC
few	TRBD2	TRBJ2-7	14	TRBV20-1	CSATSGRGTYEQYF	TGCAGTGCCACAAGCGGGAGGGGGACCTACGAGCAGTACTTC
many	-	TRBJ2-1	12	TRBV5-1	CASSPGLSEQFF	TGCGCCAGCAGCCCGGGGTTAAGTGAGCAGTTCTTC
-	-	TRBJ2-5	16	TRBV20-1	CCAIPATAAHKETQYF	TGCTGTGCTATACCCGCGACGGCCGCTCATAAAGAGACCCAGTACTTC
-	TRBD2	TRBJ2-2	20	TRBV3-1	CASSPSSPGLAGGPWGELFF	TGTGCCAGCAGCCCCTCCTCACCTGGACTAGCGGGAGGGCCCTGGGGGGAGCTGTTTTTT
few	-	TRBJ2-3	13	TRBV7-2	CASSIGTFDTQYF	TGTGCCAGCAGCATAGGGACTTTCGATACGCAGTATTTT
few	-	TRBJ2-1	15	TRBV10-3	CAISWQDRSGNEQFF	TGTGCCATCAGTTGGCAGGACAGATCTGGCAATGAGCAGTTCTTC
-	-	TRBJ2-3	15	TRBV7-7	CASSLGDKLGDTQYF	TGTGCCAGCAGCTTAGGAGATAAACTGGGAGATACGCAGTATTTT
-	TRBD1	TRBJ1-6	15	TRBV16	CASSQSGTGNSPLHF	TGTGCCAGCAGCCAATCAGGGACAGGGAATTCACCCCTCCACTTT
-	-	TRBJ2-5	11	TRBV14	CASSHVETQYF	TGTGCCAGCAGCCACGTTGAGACCCAGTACTTC
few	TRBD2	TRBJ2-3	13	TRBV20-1	CSASGAGGDTQYF	TGCAGTGCTAGTGGTGCGGGAGGAGATACGCAGTATTTT
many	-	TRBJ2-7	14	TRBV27	CASTSPGKTWEQYF	TGTGCCAGCACCTCACCCGGGAAAACTTGGGAGCAGTACTTC
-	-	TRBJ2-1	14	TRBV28	CASSLDTGKINDIF	TGTGCCAGCAGTTTAGATACGGGCAAGATTAATGACATCTTC
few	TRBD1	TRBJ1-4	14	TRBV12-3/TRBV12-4	CASSYDRGTAKLFF	TGTGCCAGCAGTTATGACAGGGGGACGGCAAAACTGTTTTTT
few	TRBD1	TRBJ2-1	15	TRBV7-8	CASSLVLDRVNEQFF	TGTGCCAGCAGCTTAGTTCTGGACAGGGTAAATGAGCAGTTCTTC